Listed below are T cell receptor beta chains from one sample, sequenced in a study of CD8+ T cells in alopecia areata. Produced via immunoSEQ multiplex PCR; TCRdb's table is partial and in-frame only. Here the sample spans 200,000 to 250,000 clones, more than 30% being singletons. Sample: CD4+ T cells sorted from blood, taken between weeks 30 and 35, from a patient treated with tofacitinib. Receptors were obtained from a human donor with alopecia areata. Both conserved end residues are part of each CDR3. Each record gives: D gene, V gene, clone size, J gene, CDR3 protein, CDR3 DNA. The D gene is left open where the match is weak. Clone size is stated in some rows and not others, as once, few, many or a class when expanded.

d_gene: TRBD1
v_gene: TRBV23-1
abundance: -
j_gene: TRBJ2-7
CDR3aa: CASSHPGQGNSSLSSYEQYF
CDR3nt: TGCGCCAGCAGTCACCCCGGACAGGGAAACTCCTCACTCAGCTCCTACGAGCAGTACTTC

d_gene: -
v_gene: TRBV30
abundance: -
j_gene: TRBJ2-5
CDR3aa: CAWSVKETQYF
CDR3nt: TGTGCCTGGAGTGTAAAGGAGACCCAGTACTTC

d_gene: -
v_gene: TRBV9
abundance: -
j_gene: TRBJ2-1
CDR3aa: CASSSRREFDEQFF
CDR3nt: TGTGCCAGCAGCTCAAGACGGGAGTTCGATGAGCAGTTCTTC

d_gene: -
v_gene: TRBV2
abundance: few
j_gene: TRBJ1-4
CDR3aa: CASGRAFEKLFF
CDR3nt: TGTGCCAGCGGGCGGGCGTTTGAAAAACTGTTTTTT

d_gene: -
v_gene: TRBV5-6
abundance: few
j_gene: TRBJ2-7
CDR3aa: CASSLIDRDSEQYF
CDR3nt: TGTGCCAGCAGCTTGATAGACAGGGACTCCGAGCAGTACTTC

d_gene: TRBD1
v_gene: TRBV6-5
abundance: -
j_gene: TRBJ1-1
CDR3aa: CASSHAGEGAAEAFF
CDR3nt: TGTGCCAGCAGTCACGCAGGGGAGGGGGCCGCTGAAGCTTTCTTT

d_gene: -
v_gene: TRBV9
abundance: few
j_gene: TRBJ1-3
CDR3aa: CASSGNAGNTIYF
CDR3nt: TGTGCCAGCAGCGGAAACGCTGGAAACACCATATATTTT

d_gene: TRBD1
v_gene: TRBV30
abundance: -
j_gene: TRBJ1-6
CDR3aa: CAWSADRGQGSPLHF
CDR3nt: TGTGCCTGGAGTGCAGACAGGGGGCAGGGTTCACCCCTCCACTTT

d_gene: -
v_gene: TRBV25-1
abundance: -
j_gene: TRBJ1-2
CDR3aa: CASSAREAYGYTF
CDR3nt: TGTGCCAGCAGTGCCAGGGAGGCCTATGGCTACACCTTC

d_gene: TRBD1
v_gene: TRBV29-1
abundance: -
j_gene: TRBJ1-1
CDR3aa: CSDFRGGTEAFF
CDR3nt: TGCAGCGATTTCAGGGGGGGCACTGAAGCTTTCTTT

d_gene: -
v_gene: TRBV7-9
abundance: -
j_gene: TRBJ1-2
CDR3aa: CASSRTDRPSILYGYTF
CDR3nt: TGTGCCAGCAGCCGTACCGACAGGCCCTCAATACTCTATGGCTACACCTTC

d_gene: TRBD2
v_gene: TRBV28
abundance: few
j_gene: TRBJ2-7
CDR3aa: CASSLNPGLAGREQYF
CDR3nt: TGTGCCAGCAGTTTAAACCCTGGACTAGCCGGCAGGGAGCAGTACTTC

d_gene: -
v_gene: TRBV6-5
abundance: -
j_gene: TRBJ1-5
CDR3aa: CASSYGIGSNQPQHF
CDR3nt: TGTGCCAGCAGTTACGGGATTGGAAGCAATCAGCCCCAGCATTTT

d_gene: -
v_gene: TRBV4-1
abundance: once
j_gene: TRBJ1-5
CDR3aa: CASSQDPSFSNQPQHF
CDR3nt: TGCGCCAGCAGCCAAGACCCGAGTTTTAGCAATCAGCCCCAGCATTTT

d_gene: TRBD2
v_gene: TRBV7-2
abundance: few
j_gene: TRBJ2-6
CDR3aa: CASSFISGSAGANVLTF
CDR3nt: TGTGCCAGCAGCTTTATTAGCGGGAGTGCCGGGGCCAACGTCCTGACTTTC

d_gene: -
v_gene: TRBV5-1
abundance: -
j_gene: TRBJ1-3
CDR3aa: CASSLAGRGRRNSGNTIYF
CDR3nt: TGCGCCAGCAGCTTGGCCGGGAGGGGCCGTCGGAACTCTGGAAACACCATATATTTT

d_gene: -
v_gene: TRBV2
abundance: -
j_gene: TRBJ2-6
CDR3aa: CATDEPSSGANVLTF
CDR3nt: TGTGCCACCGATGAGCCGAGCTCTGGGGCCAACGTCCTGACTTTC

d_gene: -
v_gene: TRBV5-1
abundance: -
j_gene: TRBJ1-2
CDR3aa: CASSSQDSSRGYTF
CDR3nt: TGCGCCAGCAGCTCTCAAGATTCATCGCGTGGCTACACCTTC

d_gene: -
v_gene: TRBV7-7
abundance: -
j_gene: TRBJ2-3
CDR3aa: CASSFSGSDTQYF
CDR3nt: TGTGCTAGCAGCTTTTCGGGCTCAGATACGCAGTATTTT

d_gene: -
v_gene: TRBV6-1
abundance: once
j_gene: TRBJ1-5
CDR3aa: CASSEDGNQPQHF
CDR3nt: TGTGCCAGCAGTGAAGACGGAAATCAGCCCCAGCATTTT

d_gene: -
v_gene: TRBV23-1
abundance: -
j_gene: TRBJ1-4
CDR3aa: CASTERTRNEKLFF
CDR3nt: TGCGCCAGCACCGAGCGAACCCGGAATGAAAAACTGTTTTTT

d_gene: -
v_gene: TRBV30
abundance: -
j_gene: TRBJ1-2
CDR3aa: CAWSGFYGYTF
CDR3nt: TGTGCCTGGAGCGGCTTCTATGGCTACACCTTC

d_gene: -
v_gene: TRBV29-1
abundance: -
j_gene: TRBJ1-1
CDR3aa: CSVAGRAGPTEAFF
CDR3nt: TGCAGCGTTGCCGGGCGGGCAGGACCCACTGAAGCTTTCTTT

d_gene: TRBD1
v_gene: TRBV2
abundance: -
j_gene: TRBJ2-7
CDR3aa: CASRDRDSASYEQYF
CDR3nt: TGTGCCAGCAGAGACCGGGACAGCGCTTCCTACGAGCAGTACTTC

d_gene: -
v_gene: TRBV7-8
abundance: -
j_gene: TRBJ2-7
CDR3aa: CASSADLSSYEQYF
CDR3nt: TGTGCCAGCAGCGCCGACTTGAGCTCCTACGAGCAGTACTTC

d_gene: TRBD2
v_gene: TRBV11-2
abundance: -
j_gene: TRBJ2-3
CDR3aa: CASRDLAGWYTQYF
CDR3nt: TGTGCCAGCAGAGATCTAGCGGGGTGGTATACGCAGTATTTT

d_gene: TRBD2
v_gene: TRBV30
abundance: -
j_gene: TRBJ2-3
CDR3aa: CAWSGLAASTDTQYF
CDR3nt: TGTGCCTGGAGTGGGCTAGCGGCCTCCACAGATACGCAGTATTTT

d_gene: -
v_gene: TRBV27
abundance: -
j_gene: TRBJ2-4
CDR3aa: CASSRTGEGNIQYF
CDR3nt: TGTGCTAGCAGTCGAACAGGGGAGGGGAACATTCAGTACTTC

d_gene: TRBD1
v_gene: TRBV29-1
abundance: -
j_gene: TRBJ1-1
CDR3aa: CSVRDRANTEAFF
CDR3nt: TGCAGCGTTCGGGACAGGGCGAACACTGAAGCTTTCTTT

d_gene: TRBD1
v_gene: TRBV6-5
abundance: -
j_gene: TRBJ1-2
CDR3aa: CASTRQGFTYGYTF
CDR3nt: TGTGCCAGCACCCGACAGGGGTTTACCTATGGCTACACCTTC

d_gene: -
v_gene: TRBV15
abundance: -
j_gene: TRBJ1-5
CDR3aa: CATSRGDTGNQPQHF
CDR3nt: TGTGCCACCAGCAGAGGTGATACGGGCAATCAGCCCCAGCATTTT

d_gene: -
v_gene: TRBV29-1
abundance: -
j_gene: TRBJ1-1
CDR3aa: CSARGEGTEAFF
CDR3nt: TGCAGCGCCAGGGGAGAGGGCACTGAAGCTTTCTTT

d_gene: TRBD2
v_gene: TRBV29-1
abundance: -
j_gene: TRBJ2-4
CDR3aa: CSVASGSATKNIQYF
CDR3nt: TGCAGCGTCGCTAGCGGGAGTGCAACCAAAAACATTCAGTACTTC

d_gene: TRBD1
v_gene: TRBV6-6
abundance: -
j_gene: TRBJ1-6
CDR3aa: CASTSRPQGVGSPLHF
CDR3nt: TGTGCCAGCACGAGCAGACCACAGGGGGTGGGTTCACCCCTCCACTTT

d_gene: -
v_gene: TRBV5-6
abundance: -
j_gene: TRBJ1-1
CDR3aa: CASSLGIHTEAFF
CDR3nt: TGTGCCAGCAGCTTGGGTATACACACTGAAGCTTTCTTT

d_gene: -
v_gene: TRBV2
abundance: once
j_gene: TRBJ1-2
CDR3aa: CASNPQGIGYTF
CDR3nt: TGTGCCAGCAACCCACAGGGTATCGGCTACACCTTC

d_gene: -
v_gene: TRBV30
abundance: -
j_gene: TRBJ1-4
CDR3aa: CAWSVGGGRNF
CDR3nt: TGTGCCTGGAGTGTAGGAGGGGGACGTAATTTT

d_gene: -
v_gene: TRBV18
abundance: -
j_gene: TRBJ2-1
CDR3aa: CASSSRGNEQFF
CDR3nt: TGTGCCAGCTCATCTAGAGGCAATGAGCAGTTCTTC

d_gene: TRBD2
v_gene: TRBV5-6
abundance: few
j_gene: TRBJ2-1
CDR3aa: CASSRLGLAGISYNEQFF
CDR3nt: TGTGCCAGCAGCCGTTTAGGACTAGCGGGGATTTCCTACAATGAGCAGTTCTTC

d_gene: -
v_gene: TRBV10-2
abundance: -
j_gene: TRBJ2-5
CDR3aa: CASRPGPGQETQYF
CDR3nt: TGCGCCAGCAGACCGGGACCTGGGCAAGAGACCCAGTACTTC

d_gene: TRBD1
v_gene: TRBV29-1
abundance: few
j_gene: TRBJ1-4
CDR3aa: CSVESGQGNEKLFF
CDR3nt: TGCAGCGTTGAATCGGGACAGGGAAATGAAAAACTGTTTTTT

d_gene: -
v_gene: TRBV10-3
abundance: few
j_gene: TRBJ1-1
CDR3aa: CAISGQVNTEAFF
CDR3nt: TGTGCCATCAGTGGTCAGGTGAACACTGAAGCTTTCTTT

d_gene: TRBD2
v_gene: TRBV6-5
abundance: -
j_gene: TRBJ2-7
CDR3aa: CASSYQGGSSYEQYF
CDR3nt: TGTGCCAGCAGTTACCAGGGCGGGAGCTCCTACGAGCAGTACTTC

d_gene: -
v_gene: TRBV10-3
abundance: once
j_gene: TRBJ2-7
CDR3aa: CAISSGIRIHEQYF
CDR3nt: TGTGCCATCAGTTCCGGGATTCGTATACACGAGCAGTACTTC

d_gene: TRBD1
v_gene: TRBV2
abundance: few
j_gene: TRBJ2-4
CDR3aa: CASSELKTGFSIQYF
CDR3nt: TGTGCCAGCAGTGAACTTAAGACAGGGTTTAGCATTCAGTACTTC

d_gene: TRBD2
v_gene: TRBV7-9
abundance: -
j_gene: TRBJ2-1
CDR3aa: CASSPQHGLANEQFF
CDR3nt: TGTGCCAGCAGCCCACAGCACGGACTAGCGAATGAGCAGTTCTTC

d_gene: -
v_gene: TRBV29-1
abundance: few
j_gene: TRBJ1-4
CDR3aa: CSVVREQGEKLFF
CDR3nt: TGCAGCGTTGTTAGAGAACAGGGCGAAAAACTGTTTTTT

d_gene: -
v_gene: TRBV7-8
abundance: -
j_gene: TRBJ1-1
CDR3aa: CASSFFRGNTEAFF
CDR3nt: TGTGCCAGCAGCTTCTTTCGAGGAAACACTGAAGCTTTCTTT